This T cell receptor (beta chain) emerged from a study of CD8+ T cells in alopecia areata. The trim removed 1 base at V and 2 bases at J, leaving 7 bases unmatched. Germline V gene sequence: CDR1 MGHDK, CDR2 SYGVNS. The CDR3 is 16 residues long. Investigators isolated RNA and reverse transcribed it into cDNA to act as the sequencing template. Here immunoSEQ multiplex PCR was the method, and the copy in TCRdb shows in-frame clones only, minus some. The sample lists 90,000 to 100,000 clones; 35% to 45% were seen once. Sequencing was performed on CD4+ T cells sorted from blood. This TCR derives from a human donor with alopecia areata. The rearrangement uses TRBV25-1 and TRBJ2-7; 8 bases agree with TRBD2. In nucleotides, the CDR3 is TGTGCCAGCAGTGAATCACGGGGGGGTACCGCCTACGAGCAGTACTTC. The encoded protein is CASSESRGGTAYEQYF.